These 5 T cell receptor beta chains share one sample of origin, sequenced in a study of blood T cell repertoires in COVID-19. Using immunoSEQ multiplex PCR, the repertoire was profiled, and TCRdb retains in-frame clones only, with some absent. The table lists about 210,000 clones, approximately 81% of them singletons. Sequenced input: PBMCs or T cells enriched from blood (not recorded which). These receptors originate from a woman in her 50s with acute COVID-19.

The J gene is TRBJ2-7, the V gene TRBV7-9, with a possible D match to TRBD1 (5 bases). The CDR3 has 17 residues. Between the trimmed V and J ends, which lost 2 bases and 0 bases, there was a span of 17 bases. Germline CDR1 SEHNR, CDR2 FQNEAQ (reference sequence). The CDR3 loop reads CASSLPQTTESSYEQYF. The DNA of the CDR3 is TGTGCCAGCAGCTTACCGCAGACGACAGAGAGCTCCTACGAGCAGTACTTC. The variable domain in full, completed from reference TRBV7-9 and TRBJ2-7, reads DTGVSQNPRHKITKRGQNVTFRCDPISEHNRLYWYRQTLGQGPEFLTYFQNEAQLEKSRLLSDRFSAERPKGSFSTLEIQRTEQGDSAMYLCASSLPQTTESSYEQYFGPGTRLTVT.

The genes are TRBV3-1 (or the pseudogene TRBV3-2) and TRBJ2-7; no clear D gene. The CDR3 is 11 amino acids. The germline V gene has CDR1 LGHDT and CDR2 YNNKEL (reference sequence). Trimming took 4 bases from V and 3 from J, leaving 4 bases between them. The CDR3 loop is CASSRLYEQYF. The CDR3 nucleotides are TGTGCCAGCAGCCGGCTCTACGAGCAGTACTTC.

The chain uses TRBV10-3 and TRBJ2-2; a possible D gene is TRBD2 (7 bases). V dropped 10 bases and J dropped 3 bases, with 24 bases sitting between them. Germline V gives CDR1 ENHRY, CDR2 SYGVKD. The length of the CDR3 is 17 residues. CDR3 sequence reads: CATWGGLGHIHTGELFF. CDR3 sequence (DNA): TGTGCCACCTGGGGGGGGCTCGGCCATATCCACACCGGGGAGCTGTTTTTT.

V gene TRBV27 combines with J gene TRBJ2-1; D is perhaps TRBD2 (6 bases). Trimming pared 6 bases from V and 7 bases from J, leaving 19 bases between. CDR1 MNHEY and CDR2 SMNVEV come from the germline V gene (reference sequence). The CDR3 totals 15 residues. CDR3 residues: CASSREGGPWNEQFF. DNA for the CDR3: TGTGCCAGCAGCCGCGAGGGAGGACCTTGGAATGAGCAGTTCTTC.

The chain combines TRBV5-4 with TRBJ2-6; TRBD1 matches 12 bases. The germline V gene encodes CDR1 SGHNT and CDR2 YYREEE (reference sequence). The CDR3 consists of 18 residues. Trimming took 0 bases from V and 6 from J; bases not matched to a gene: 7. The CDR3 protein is CASSLGGTGGSLANVLTF. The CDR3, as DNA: TGTGCCAGCAGCTTGGGCGGGACAGGGGGCAGTCTGGCCAACGTCCTGACTTTC. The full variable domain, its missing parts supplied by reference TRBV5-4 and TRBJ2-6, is ETGVTQSPTHLIKTRGQQVTLRCSSQSGHNTVSWYQQALGQGPQFIFQYYREEENGRGNFPPRFSGLQFPNYSSELNVNALELDDSALYLCASSLGGTGGSLANVLTFGAGSRLTVL.